These 30 T cell receptor beta chains were sequenced from one sample in a study of read filtering for tumor transcriptome and immune sequencing. From about 400 ng of RNA, a library with molecular barcoded alpha/delta and beta/gamma adaptors was made. A single record per CDR3 protein comes from TCRdb applying MiXCR to the reads. The sample lists tens of thousands of distinct CDR3 sequences; roughly an eighth were seen once. Sequenced input: a population of CD138-negative cells sorted from bone marrow. The receptors shown here come from a donor older than 35 with multiple myeloma.

This clonotype was found many times. The rearrangement links TRBV14 to TRBJ1-1; D is unclear. The CDR3 length is 13 residues. Looked up from germline, CDR1 is SGHDN and CDR2 is FVKESK. Trimming took off 6 bases at V and 10 bases at J, with 18 bases between the two ends. CDR3 in amino acids: CASRKSGIPRAFF. The CDR3 DNA reads as TGTGCCAGCAGAAAATCCGGGATCCCGAGAGCTTTCTTT.

This clonotype was observed at least ten times. The J gene is TRBJ2-7, the V gene TRBV6-5, with D perhaps TRBD1 (5 bases). This CDR3 contains 14 residues. Germline values: CDR1 MNHEY, CDR2 SVGAGI. Trimming stripped 4 bases from V and 6 bases from J, with 16 bases between. The CDR3 coding sequence is TGTGCCAGCAGTTGCCTCCAGGGCCGCTGCGAGCAGTACTTC. Protein sequence: CASSCLQGRCEQYF.

Regarding this clonotype: Given a much more abundant clone one base away, this may be a read error. In DNA, the CDR3 is TGCGCCAGCTGCTACGGGGGACTCACCAGGGAGCTGTTTTTT. Its protein product is CASCYGGLTRELFF. This chain links TRBV5-1 with TRBJ2-2; tentative D call: TRBD2 (6 bases). This CDR3 is 14 amino acids long. Germline CDR1 SGHRS, CDR2 YFSETQ.

This clonotype was found many times. The chain is built from TRBV7-2 and TRBJ2-2; no clear D gene. The V gene lost 0 bases and the J gene lost 0 bases, with 11 bases spanning the gap. Looked up from germline, CDR1 is SGHTA and CDR2 is FQGNSA. There are 17 residues in the CDR3. CDR3 bases: TGTGCCAGCAGCTTAGCCCTCTTGCGGTCGAACACCGGGGAGCTGTTTTTT. It specifies CASSLALLRSNTGELFF. Full variable domain (rest looked up from reference TRBV7-2 and TRBJ2-2): GAGVSQSPSNKVTEKGKDVELRCDPISGHTALYWYRQSLGQGLEFLIYFQGNSAPDKSGLPSDRFSAERTGGSVSTLTIQRTQQEDSAVYLCASSLALLRSNTGELFFGEGSRLTVL.

At least ten counts were recorded for this clonotype. For the CDR3, the DNA is TGCGCCAGCAGCCTTACTAGCGGCCAAGAGACCCAGTACTTC. Its translation: CASSLTSGQETQYF. This chain connects TRBV5-1 to TRBJ2-5, with TRBD2 matching 8 bases. The length of the CDR3 is 14 residues. CDR1 is SGHRS, CDR2 YFSETQ, per germline. J lost 1 base, V lost 4 bases, and 3 bases had no gene match.

The sample holds many counts of this clonotype. The chain uses TRBV14 and TRBJ1-1; D not resolved. The CDR3 covers 13 residues. CDR1 SGHDN and CDR2 FVKESK come from the germline V gene. Trimming took 6 bases from V and 2 from J, leaving 10 bases between them. CDR3: CASSWAPNTEAFF. The CDR3 bases are TGTGCCAGCAGTTGGGCCCCAAACACTGAAGCTTTCTTT.

This clonotype was recorded many times. The chain uses TRBV5-1 and TRBJ1-5, with D hard to call. The CDR3 has 13 residues. V lost 2 bases to trimming and J lost 4 bases, with 7 bases between them. Germline-derived CDR1 and CDR2 are SGHRS and YFSETQ. In DNA form, the CDR3 reads TGCGCCAGCAGCTTAGGGCAGAATCAGCCCCAGCATTTT. It codes for CASSLGQNQPQHF.

With respect to this clonotype: A much larger clone differs by one base, so this may be a read error. V usage is TRBV5-6 and J usage is TRBJ2-5; 8 bases fit TRBD1. The CDR3 spans 13 residues. Germline CDR1 and CDR2: SGHDT and YYEEEE. Trimming at V came to 4 bases and at J to 4 bases, leaving 3 bases not matched to a gene. CDR3: CASSLRGRETQYF. CDR3 nucleotide sequence: TGTGCCAGCAGCCTCAGGGGGCGAGAGACCCAGTACTTC.

Ten or more counts support this clonotype. The CDR3 sequence: CSADGQGGQPQHF. The CDR3 DNA reads as TGCAGTGCTGATGGACAGGGAGGTCAGCCCCAGCATTTT. The gene calls are TRBV20-1 and TRBJ1-5; 8 positions match TRBD1. Germline loops: CDR1 DFQATT, CDR2 SNEGSKA (reference sequence). J lost 6 bases, V lost 5 bases, and 6 bases had no gene match. The CDR3 covers 13 residues.

This clonotype was counted at least ten times. V and J are TRBV5-1 and TRBJ1-5; 10 bases match TRBD1. The length of the CDR3 is 14 residues. Trimming removed 4 bases from V and 5 bases from J; junction bases left unmatched: 3. The germline V gene encodes CDR1 SGHRS and CDR2 YFSETQ. The DNA for the CDR3 is TGCGCCAGCAGCCCCGGACAGGGGGATCAGCCCCAGCATTTT. Protein sequence: CASSPGQGDQPQHF.

The rearrangement joins TRBV19 to TRBJ2-7; D is perhaps TRBD2 (6 bases). The V end was cut by 6 bases, the J end by 6 bases, with 18 bases between. CDR1 LNHDA and CDR2 SQIVND come from the germline V gene (reference sequence). The CDR3 extends over 14 amino acids. The CDR3 reads CASRPGELAGEQYF. DNA of the CDR3: TGTGCCAGTAGGCCGGGAGAACTAGCTGGCGAGCAGTACTTC.

The CDR3: CSARGWRQGANQPQHF. The DNA of the CDR3 is TGCAGTGCTAGAGGGTGGAGACAGGGGGCGAATCAGCCCCAGCATTTT. This chain connects TRBV20-1 to TRBJ1-5, with 10 bases lining up with TRBD1. Germline loops: CDR1 DFQATT, CDR2 SNEGSKA (reference sequence). Trimming took 1 base from V and 4 from J; bases not matched to a gene: 7. The CDR3 sequence is 16 residues long.

The sample holds a few counts of this clonotype. This chain connects TRBV5-1 to TRBJ2-1; 14 nucleotides line up with TRBD2. CDR1 is SGHRS, CDR2 YFSETQ, per germline. V lost 4 bases and J lost 5; bases outside the gene matches: 8. This CDR3 comprises 17 residues. The CDR3 sequence is CASSPGTSGSLDNEQFF. In DNA, the CDR3 is TGCGCCAGCAGCCCCGGGACTAGCGGGAGCCTAGACAATGAGCAGTTCTTC.

Only a few counts were recorded for this clonotype. A read error is possible here, since a much larger clone lies one base away. This rearrangement joins TRBV20-1 to TRBJ2-1; TRBD2 aligns across 8 bases. The CDR3 consists of 12 residues. Germline V gene data show CDR1 as DFQATT and CDR2 as SNEGSKA (reference sequence). V was clipped by 3 bases and J by 9 bases; unmatched bases: 4. DNA of the CDR3: TGCAGTGCTAGCTCCGGGAGGGTTGAGCAGTTCTTC. Translating gives CSASSGRVEQFF.

V is TRBV4-3 and J is TRBJ2-2, with 12 nucleotides matching TRBD2. V lost 1 base, J lost 7 bases, and 7 bases stayed unmatched. The CDR3 length is 17 residues. The germline V gene has CDR1 LGHNA and CDR2 YSLEER. The CDR3 here is CASSQGLAGGPSGELFF. In DNA form, the CDR3 reads TGCGCCAGCAGCCAAGGGCTAGCGGGAGGGCCTAGCGGGGAGCTGTTTTTT.

This clonotype was observed at least ten times. This rearrangement joins TRBV29-1 to TRBJ2-1; no definite D call. This CDR3 region has 15 residues. V shed 0 bases and J shed 2 bases, with 11 bases lying between them. Germline V gives CDR1 SQVTM, CDR2 ANQGSEA. CDR3 DNA sequence: TGCAGCGTTGAAGAGGCAGCCACCGCCTACAATGAGCAGTTCTTC. The encoded protein is CSVEEAATAYNEQFF.

This clonotype was recorded many times. The chain is built from TRBV29-1 and TRBJ2-5; D is perhaps TRBD1 (5 bases). V gave up 7 bases and J gave up 9 bases, with 24 bases separating them. The CDR3 is made up of 14 amino acids. Germline CDR1 SQVTM, CDR2 ANQGSEA. The CDR3 sequence: CSARASGIEMAQYF. In nucleotides, the CDR3 is TGCAGCGCCAGGGCGTCTGGCATAGAGATGGCCCAGTACTTC. Using reference TRBV29-1 and TRBJ2-5 for the parts outside the CDR3, the full variable domain is SAVISQKPSRDICQRGTSLTIQCQVDSQVTMMFWYRQQPGQSLTLIATANQGSEATYESGFVIDKFPISRPNLTFSTLTVSNMSPEDSSIYLCSARASGIEMAQYFGPGTRLLVL.

This clonotype appeared many times. The chain links TRBV20-1 to TRBJ1-5; perhaps TRBD1 as D (6 bases). Germline assignment: CDR1 DFQATT and CDR2 SNEGSKA (reference sequence). V was cut by 0 bases and J by 2 bases, with 14 bases left in between. The CDR3 totals 16 residues. The DNA for the CDR3 is TGCAGTGCTAGAGATCCCGGGAGGGGGGGCAATCAGCCCCAGCATTTT. This encodes CSARDPGRGGNQPQHF.

This clonotype has at least ten counts. The chain couples TRBV20-1 to TRBJ2-2, with D possibly being TRBD2 (5 bases). Trimming cost V 0 bases and J 4 bases, with 15 bases left between them. Germline V lookup: CDR1 DFQATT, CDR2 SNEGSKA (reference sequence). The CDR3 has 16 amino acids. Here the CDR3 reads CSARDSERSVTGELFF. The CDR3 nucleotides are TGCAGTGCTAGAGATTCGGAGCGGTCCGTCACCGGGGAGCTGTTTTTT.

This clonotype was counted at least ten times. The chain is built from TRBV27 and TRBJ1-3; no clear D gene. The germline V gene encodes CDR1 MNHEY and CDR2 SMNVEV (reference sequence). This CDR3 spans 15 amino acids. V lost 0 bases to trimming and J lost 2 bases, with 8 bases between them. The CDR3 DNA sequence: TGTGCCAGCAGTTTATCGGAGGGAACTGGAAACACCATATATTTT. Protein product: CASSLSEGTGNTIYF.

This clonotype came up once. The chain has TRBV11-2 and TRBJ2-3; D is unresolved. V was clipped by 2 bases and J by 6 bases, with 12 bases between them. This CDR3 is 14 amino acids long. The V gene's germline CDR1 is SGHAT and CDR2 FQNNGV. In nucleotides, the CDR3 is TGTGCCAGCAGCTTAATGGCCCCGCTTGATACGCAGTATTTT. Translating gives CASSLMAPLDTQYF. The full variable domain, its missing parts supplied by reference TRBV11-2 and TRBJ2-3, is EAGVAQSPRYKIIEKRQSVAFWCNPISGHATLYWYQQILGQGPKLLIQFQNNGVVDDSQLPKDRFSAERLKGVDSTLKIQPAKLEDSAVYLCASSLMAPLDTQYFGPGTRLTVL.

This clonotype showed up many times. The chain has TRBV10-3 and TRBJ2-1; TRBD2 is a possible D gene (6 bases). The CDR3 totals 16 residues. Trimming took off 3 bases at V and 6 bases at J, with 18 bases between the two ends. From germline, CDR1 is ENHRY and CDR2 SYGVKD. The CDR3 nucleotides are TGTGCCATCAGTGATCTCACGGAGGGAAGGGGCAATGAGCAGTTCTTC. It encodes CAISDLTEGRGNEQFF.

Many counts were recorded for this clonotype. This chain uses TRBV20-1 with TRBJ2-3, with TRBD2 identical over 9 bases. Germline V gives CDR1 DFQATT, CDR2 SNEGSKA (reference sequence). J was trimmed by 4 bases and V by 0 bases; bases with no gene match: 5. This CDR3 is 15 amino acids long. The CDR3 DNA reads TGCAGTGCTAGAGATGGCGGGAGGGGCGCAGATACGCAGTATTTT. Translating gives CSARDGGRGADTQYF.

The chain recombines TRBV29-1 with TRBJ2-3, with 9 bases identical to TRBD2. V shed 6 bases, J shed 4 bases, and the junction held 2 bases outside the gene matches. This CDR3 has 12 residues. CDR1 and CDR2 from the germline V gene are SQVTM and ANQGSEA. The CDR3 loop reads CSVGTSSDTQYF. CDR3 DNA sequence: TGCAGCGTAGGGACTAGCTCAGATACGCAGTATTTT.

In this sample, this clonotype turned up many times. This chain links TRBV7-2 with TRBJ2-1, with 9 bases fitting TRBD2. The junction had 7 bases not matched to a gene; V was cut back by 6 bases and J by 4 bases. There are 15 residues in the CDR3. Germline CDR1 reads SGHTA; CDR2 reads FQGNSA. The CDR3 protein is CASRKTSGGYNEQFF. The CDR3 DNA follows: TGTGCCAGCAGAAAGACTAGCGGAGGGTACAATGAGCAGTTCTTC.

On this clonotype itself: A much larger clone lies one base from this, so it may be a read error. The rearrangement joins TRBV28 to TRBJ2-4; 10 bases are a match to TRBD2. The CDR3 extends over 18 amino acids. Per the germline V gene, CDR1 is MDHEN and CDR2 is SYDVKM. The CDR3 spells CASTELGGSGRGKNIRYF. CDR3 sequence (DNA): TGTGCCAGCACTGAATTGGGGGGAAGCGGGAGGGGCAAAAACATTCGGTACTTC.

This clonotype appeared a few times. This chain uses TRBV5-1 with TRBJ2-3; D possibly corresponds to TRBD2 (5 bases). Trimming pared 2 bases from V and 5 bases from J, leaving 12 bases between. CDR1 is SGHRS and CDR2 is YFSETQ in the germline V gene. The CDR3 has 14 amino acids. CDR3: CASSFGENVDTQYF. The CDR3 DNA reads as TGCGCCAGCAGCTTCGGGGAGAATGTAGATACGCAGTATTTT.

This clonotype has ten or more counts. This chain links TRBV24-1 with TRBJ2-1; 8 positions match TRBD2. CDR1 is KGHDR, CDR2 SFDVKD, per germline. With V trimmed by 2 bases and J by 0 bases, 8 bases remained unmatched. The CDR3 runs to 18 residues. The CDR3 loop reads CATSDSISGASSYNEQFF. In nucleotides, the CDR3 is TGTGCCACCAGTGATTCGATTAGCGGGGCGAGCTCCTACAATGAGCAGTTCTTC.

To note about this clonotype: A far larger clone is just one base off, so this is likely a read error. This chain links TRBV11-2 with TRBJ2-7; D is unresolved. CDR3 length: 14 amino acids. V was trimmed by 2 bases and J by 2 bases, leaving 10 bases between them. The germline V gene has CDR1 SGHAT and CDR2 FQNNGV. CDR3 protein: CASSLMTATYEQYF. In DNA form, the CDR3 reads TGTGCCAGCAGCTTAATGACTGCAACCTACGAGCAGTACTTC.

This clonotype is labeled as medium-sized. The rearrangement links TRBV6-5 to TRBJ2-1; 13 bases match TRBD2. Germline V CDR1 and CDR2: MNHEY, SVGAGI. V lost 0 bases, J lost 3 bases, and 2 bases stayed unmatched. The CDR3 sequence is 17 residues long. The CDR3: CASSYSGLAGSYNEQFF. DNA of the CDR3: TGTGCCAGCAGTTACTCGGGACTAGCGGGAAGCTACAATGAGCAGTTCTTC.